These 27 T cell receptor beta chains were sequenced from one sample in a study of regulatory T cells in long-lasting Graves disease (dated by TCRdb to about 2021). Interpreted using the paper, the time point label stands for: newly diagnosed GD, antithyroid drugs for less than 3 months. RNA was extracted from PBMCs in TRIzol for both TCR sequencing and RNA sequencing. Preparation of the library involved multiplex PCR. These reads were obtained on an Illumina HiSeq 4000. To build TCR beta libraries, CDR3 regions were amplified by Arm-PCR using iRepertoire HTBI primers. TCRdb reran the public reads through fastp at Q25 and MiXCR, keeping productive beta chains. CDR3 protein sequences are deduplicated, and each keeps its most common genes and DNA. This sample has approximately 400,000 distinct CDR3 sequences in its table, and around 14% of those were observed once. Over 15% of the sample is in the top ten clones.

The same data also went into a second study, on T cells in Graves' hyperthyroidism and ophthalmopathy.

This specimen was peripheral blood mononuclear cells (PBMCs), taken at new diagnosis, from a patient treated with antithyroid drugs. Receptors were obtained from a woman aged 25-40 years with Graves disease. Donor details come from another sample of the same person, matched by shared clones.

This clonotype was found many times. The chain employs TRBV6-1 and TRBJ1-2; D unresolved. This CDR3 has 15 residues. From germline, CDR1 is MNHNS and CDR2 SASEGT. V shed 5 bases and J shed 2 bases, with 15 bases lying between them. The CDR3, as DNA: TGTGCCAGCAGTACCCCCGCCGGCTCCAACTATGGCTACACCTTC. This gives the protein CASSTPAGSNYGYTF.

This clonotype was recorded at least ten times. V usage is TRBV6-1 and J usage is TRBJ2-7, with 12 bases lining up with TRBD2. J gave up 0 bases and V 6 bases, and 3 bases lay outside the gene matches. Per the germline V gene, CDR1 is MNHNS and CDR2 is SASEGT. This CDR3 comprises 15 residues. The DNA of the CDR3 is TGTGCCAGCAGCTGGACTAGCGGGGCCTCCTACGAGCAGTACTTC. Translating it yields CASSWTSGASYEQYF.

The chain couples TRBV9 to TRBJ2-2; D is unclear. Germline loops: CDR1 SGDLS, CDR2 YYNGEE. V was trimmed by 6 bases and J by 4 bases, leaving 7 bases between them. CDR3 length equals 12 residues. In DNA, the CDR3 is TGTGCCAGCACCTACAGCACCGGGGAGCTGTTTTTT. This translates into CASTYSTGELFF.

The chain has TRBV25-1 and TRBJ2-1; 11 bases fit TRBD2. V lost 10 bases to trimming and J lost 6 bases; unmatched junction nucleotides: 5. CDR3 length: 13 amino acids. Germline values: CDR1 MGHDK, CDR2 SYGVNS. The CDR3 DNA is TGTGCCACCCACGGGACTAGCGGCAATGAGCAGTTCTTC. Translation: CATHGTSGNEQFF.

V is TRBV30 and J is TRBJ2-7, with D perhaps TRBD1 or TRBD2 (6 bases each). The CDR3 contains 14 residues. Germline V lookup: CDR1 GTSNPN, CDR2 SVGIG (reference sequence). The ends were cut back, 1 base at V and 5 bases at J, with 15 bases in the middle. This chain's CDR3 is CAWSESWGAHEQYF. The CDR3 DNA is TGTGCCTGGAGTGAAAGTTGGGGGGCCCACGAGCAGTACTTC.

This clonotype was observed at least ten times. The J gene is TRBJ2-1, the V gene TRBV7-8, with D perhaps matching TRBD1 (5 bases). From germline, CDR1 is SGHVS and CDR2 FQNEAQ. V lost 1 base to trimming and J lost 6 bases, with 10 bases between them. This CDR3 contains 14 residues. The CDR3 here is CASSLDGAFNEQFF. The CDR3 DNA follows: TGTGCCAGCAGCTTAGATGGGGCCTTCAATGAGCAGTTCTTC.

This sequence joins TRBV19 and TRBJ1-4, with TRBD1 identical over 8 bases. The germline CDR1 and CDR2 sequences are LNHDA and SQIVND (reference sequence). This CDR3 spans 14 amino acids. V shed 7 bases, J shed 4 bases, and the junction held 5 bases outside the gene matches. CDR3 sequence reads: CASTEQGVNEKLFF. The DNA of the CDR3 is TGTGCCAGTACCGAACAGGGGGTTAATGAAAAACTGTTTTTT.

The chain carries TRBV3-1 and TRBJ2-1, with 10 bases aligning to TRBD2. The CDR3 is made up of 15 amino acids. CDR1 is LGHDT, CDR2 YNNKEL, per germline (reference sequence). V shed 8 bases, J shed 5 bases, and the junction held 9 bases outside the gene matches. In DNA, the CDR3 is TGTGCCAGCGGCCCACTAGCGGGAACCCACAATGAGCAGTTCTTC. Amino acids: CASGPLAGTHNEQFF.

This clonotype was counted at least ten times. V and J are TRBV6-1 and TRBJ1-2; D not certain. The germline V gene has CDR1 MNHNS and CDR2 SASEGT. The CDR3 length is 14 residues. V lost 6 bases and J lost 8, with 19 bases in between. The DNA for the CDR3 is TGTGCCAGCAGGAGGGCCCGTTCACTTTACGGCTACACCTTC. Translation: CASRRARSLYGYTF.

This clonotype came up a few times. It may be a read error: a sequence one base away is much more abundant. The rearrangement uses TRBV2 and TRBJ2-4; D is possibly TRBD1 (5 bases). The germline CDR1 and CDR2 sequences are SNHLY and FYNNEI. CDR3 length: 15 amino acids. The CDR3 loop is CASSEDDSSLNIQCF. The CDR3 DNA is TGTGCCAGCAGTGAAGACGACAGTAGCCTAAACATTCAGTGCTTC.

In DNA form, the CDR3 reads TGTGCCAGCAGCAAAACCTCCGGGACTAGCGGGAACTATGAGCAGTTCTTC. Residues: CASSKTSGTSGNYEQFF. This chain connects TRBV11-2 to TRBJ2-1; 13 nucleotides line up with TRBD2. CDR3 size: 17 residues. V shed 5 bases and J 8 bases; nucleotides not matched to a gene: 12. Per germline, CDR1 SGHAT and CDR2 FQNNGV.

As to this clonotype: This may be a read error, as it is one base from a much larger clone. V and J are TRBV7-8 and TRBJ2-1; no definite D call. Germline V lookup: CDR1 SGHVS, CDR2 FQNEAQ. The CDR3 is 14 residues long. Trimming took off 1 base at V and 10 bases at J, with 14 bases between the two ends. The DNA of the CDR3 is TGTGCCAGCAGCTTAGATCTAAAAGCCTACGAGCAGTTCTTC. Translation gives CASSLDLKAYEQFF.

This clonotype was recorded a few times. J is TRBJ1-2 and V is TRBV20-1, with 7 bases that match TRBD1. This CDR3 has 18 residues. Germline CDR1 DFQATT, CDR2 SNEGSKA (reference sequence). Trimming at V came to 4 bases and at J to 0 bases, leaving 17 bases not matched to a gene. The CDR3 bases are TGCAGTGCTAAGGGTCGAGGACAGGAACTACTAGCTAACTATGGCTACACCTTC. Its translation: CSAKGRGQELLANYGYTF.

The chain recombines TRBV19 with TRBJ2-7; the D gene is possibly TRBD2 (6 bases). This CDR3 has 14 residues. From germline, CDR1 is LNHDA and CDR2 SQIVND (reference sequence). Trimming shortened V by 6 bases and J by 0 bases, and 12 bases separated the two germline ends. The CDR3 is CASSLAFGSYEQYF. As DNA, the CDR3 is TGTGCCAGTAGCCTAGCGTTTGGCTCCTACGAGCAGTACTTC.

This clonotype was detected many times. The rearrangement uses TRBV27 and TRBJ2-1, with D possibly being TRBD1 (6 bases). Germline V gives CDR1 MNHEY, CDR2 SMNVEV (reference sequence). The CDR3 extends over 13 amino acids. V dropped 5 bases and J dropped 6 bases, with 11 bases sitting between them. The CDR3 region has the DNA TGTGCCAGCAGTCTCAGGGGTCTCAATGAGCAGTTCTTC. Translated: CASSLRGLNEQFF.

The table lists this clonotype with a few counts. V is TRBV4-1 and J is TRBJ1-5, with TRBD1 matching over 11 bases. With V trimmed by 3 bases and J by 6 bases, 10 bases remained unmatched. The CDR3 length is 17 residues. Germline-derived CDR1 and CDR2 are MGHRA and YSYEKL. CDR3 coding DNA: TGCGCCAGCAGCCAGGACAGGGGGCAAACAGAGAGTCAGCCCCAGCATTTT. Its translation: CASSQDRGQTESQPQHF.

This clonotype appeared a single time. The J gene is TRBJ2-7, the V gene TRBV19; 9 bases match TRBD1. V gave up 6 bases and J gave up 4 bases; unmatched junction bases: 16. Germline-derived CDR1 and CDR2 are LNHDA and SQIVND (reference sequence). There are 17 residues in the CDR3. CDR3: CASSRPPGQGDFYEQYF. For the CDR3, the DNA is TGTGCCAGTAGCCGACCCCCGGGACAGGGAGATTTTTACGAGCAGTACTTC.

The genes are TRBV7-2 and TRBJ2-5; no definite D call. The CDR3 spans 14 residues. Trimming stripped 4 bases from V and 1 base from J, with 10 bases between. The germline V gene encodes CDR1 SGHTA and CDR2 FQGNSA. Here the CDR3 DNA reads TGTGCCAGCAGCTCCGGCAGGCCCCAAGAGACCCAGTACTTC. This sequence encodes CASSSGRPQETQYF.

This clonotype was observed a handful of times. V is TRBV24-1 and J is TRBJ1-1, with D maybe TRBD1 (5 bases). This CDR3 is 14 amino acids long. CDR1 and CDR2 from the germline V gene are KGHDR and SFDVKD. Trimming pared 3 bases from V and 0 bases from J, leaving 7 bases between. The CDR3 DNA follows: TGTGCCACCAGTGATAACAGGATGAACACTGAAGCTTTCTTT. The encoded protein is CATSDNRMNTEAFF.

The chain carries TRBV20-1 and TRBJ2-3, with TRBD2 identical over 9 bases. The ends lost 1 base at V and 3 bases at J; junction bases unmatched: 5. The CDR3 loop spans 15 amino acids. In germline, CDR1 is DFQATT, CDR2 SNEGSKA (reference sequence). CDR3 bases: TGCAGTGCTAGAGGACTAGCGGTGTTTACAGATACGCAGTATTTT. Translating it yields CSARGLAVFTDTQYF.

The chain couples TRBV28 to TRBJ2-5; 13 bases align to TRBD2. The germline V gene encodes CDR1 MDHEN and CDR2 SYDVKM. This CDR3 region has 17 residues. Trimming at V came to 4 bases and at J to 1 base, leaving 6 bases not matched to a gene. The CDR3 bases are TGTGCCAGCAGTTCGGGACTAGCGGGATCAGGCCAAGAGACCCAGTACTTC. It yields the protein CASSSGLAGSGQETQYF.

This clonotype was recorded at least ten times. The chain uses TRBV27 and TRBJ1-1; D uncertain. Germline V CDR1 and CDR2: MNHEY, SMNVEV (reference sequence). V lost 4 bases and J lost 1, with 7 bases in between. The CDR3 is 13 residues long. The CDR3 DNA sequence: TGTGCCAGCAGTTGGGCCAGGAACACTGAAGCTTTCTTT. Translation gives CASSWARNTEAFF.

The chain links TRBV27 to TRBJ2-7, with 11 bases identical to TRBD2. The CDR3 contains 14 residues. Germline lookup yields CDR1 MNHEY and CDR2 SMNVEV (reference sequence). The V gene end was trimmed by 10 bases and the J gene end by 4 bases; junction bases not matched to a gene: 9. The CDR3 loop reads CAIWPGLAEYEQYF. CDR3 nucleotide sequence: TGTGCCATCTGGCCGGGACTAGCGGAATACGAGCAGTACTTC.

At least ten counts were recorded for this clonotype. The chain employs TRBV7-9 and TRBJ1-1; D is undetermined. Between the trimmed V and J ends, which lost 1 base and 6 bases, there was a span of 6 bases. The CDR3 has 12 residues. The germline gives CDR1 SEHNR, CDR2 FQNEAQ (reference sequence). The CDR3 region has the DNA TGTGCCAGCAGCTTAGGGTACTCTGAAGCTTTCTTT. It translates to CASSLGYSEAFF.

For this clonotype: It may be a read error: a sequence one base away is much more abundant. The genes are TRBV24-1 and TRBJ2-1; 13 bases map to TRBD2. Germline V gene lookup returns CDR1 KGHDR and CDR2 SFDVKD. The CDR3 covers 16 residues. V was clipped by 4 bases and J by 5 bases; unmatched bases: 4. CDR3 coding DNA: TGTGCCACCAGTGAAAAGACTAGCGGGGGGCACAATGAGCAGTTCTTC. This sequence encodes CATSEKTSGGHNEQFF.

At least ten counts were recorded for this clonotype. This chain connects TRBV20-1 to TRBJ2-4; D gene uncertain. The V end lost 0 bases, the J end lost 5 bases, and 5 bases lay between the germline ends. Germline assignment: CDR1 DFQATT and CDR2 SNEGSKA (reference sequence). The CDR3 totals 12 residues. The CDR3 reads CSAREDQNIQYF. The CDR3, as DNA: TGCAGTGCTAGAGAGGACCAAAACATTCAGTACTTC.

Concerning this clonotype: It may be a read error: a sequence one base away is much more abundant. The CDR3 here is CASSHGQATDTQYF. The CDR3 region has the DNA TGTGCCAGCAGCCATGGACAGGCCACAGATACGCAGTATTTT. The V and J genes are TRBV11-2 and TRBJ2-3, with 7 bases lining up with TRBD1. The CDR3 sequence is 14 residues long. Per germline, CDR1 SGHAT and CDR2 FQNNGV. The V gene end was trimmed by 5 bases and the J gene end by 2 bases; junction bases not matched to a gene: 4.